Below, 9 T cell receptor beta chains from the same sample are listed, as sequenced in a study of cytomegalovirus exposure and HLA in healthy donors. The primer mix had 60 Vbeta and 13 Jbeta primers. Data came from immunoSEQ multiplex PCR; TCRdb stores just in-frame clones and leaves some out. The sample table sets out some 75,000 clones. The specimen was PBMCs. The origin of the receptors is a man aged 35 to 55 in good health and CMV-seronegative.

J is TRBJ1-1 and V is TRBV7-9, with a weak D call TRBD1 (6 bases). V lost 5 bases, J lost 0 bases, and 13 bases lay in between. CDR1 and CDR2 from the germline V gene are SEHNR and FQNEAQ (reference sequence). This CDR3 comprises 15 residues. CDR3 DNA: TGTGCCAGCAGCCCTTTACAGGGAATGAACACTGAAGCTTTCTTT. It translates to CASSPLQGMNTEAFF.

The CDR3 coding sequence is TGTGCCAGCAAACAGATATATGATAGCAATCAGCCCCAGCATTTT. This gives the protein CASKQIYDSNQPQHF. The chain is built from TRBV27 and TRBJ1-5, with no clear D. Germline loops: CDR1 MNHEY, CDR2 SMNVEV (reference sequence). Trimming shortened V by 7 bases and J by 0 bases, and 13 bases separated the two germline ends. CDR3 size: 15 residues.

The genes are TRBV7-2 and TRBJ2-6, with a possible D match to TRBD1 (6 bases). The CDR3 is made up of 15 amino acids. Germline CDR1 SGHTA, CDR2 FQGNSA. Trimming left V 5 bases short and J 2 bases short, with 10 bases between. CDR3 sequence (DNA): TGTGCCAGCAGCCACGGACAGCCTGGGGCCAACGTCCTGACTTTC. This sequence encodes CASSHGQPGANVLTF.

The V gene is TRBV7-2, the J gene TRBJ1-5, with no clear D. The CDR3 is 12 residues long. CDR1 and CDR2 from the germline V gene are SGHTA and FQGNSA. Trimming stripped 2 bases from V and 6 bases from J, with 5 bases between. The CDR3 reads CASSLYSQPQHF. The CDR3 DNA sequence: TGTGCCAGCAGCTTATATAGTCAGCCCCAGCATTTT.

The rearrangement joins TRBV18 to TRBJ2-3, with TRBD2 identical over 9 bases. Germline CDR1 reads KGHSH; CDR2 reads LQKENI. The junction had 7 bases not matched to a gene; V was cut back by 3 bases and J by 3 bases. This CDR3 has 16 amino acids. This chain's CDR3 is CASSPILSGGTDTQYF. The CDR3 nucleotides are TGTGCCAGCTCACCTATACTTAGCGGGGGAACAGATACGCAGTATTTT.

The chain uses TRBV10-1 and TRBJ2-3; D is possibly TRBD2 (5 bases). From germline, CDR1 is WNHNN and CDR2 SYGVQD (reference sequence). Trimming stripped 4 bases from V and 6 bases from J, with 14 bases between. This CDR3 has 14 residues. CDR3 DNA: TGCGCCAGCAGTGCCGGGAACTTGGGGGATACGCAGTATTTT. It codes for CASSAGNLGDTQYF.

The J gene is TRBJ1-3, the V gene TRBV7-2; 9 bases fit TRBD1. Germline CDR1 SGHTA, CDR2 FQGNSA. This CDR3 has 16 amino acids. Trimming took 1 base from V and 3 from J; bases not matched to a gene: 4. CDR3 protein: CASSLVQGAGGNTIYF. DNA of the CDR3: TGTGCCAGCAGCTTAGTACAGGGGGCTGGTGGAAACACCATATATTTT.

The chain combines TRBV5-4 with TRBJ2-2; 9 nucleotides match TRBD2. J lost 5 bases, V lost 0 bases, and 5 bases had no gene match. Germline loops: CDR1 SGHNT, CDR2 YYREEE (reference sequence). CDR3 size: 16 residues. In DNA, the CDR3 is TGTGCCAGCAGCTTGGCGGCGGGAGGGCCGACCGGGGAGCTGTTTTTT. Translated: CASSLAAGGPTGELFF.

This chain links TRBV30 with TRBJ2-1; TRBD1 might be the D (5 bases). Germline CDR1 and CDR2: GTSNPN and SVGIG (reference sequence). Trimming removed 1 base at V and 0 bases at J, with 13 bases between. The CDR3 runs 16 residues. The CDR3 loop is CAWSGGALSSYNEQFF. CDR3 bases: TGTGCCTGGAGTGGTGGGGCCTTGAGCTCCTACAATGAGCAGTTCTTC.